This TCR beta chain was retrieved from a study of T-cell reconstitution after alpha-beta-depleted transplantation in children (dated by TCRdb to between 2015 and 2016). For the wider study: The study quantitatively tracked T-cell immune reconstitution after TCRalphabeta/CD19-depleted allogeneic hematopoietic cell transplantation in children using TCR repertoire profiling. What the study reported, not specific to this receptor: Over the following months the frequencies of hyperexpanded clones went down, and after one year T-cell counts and TCRbeta diversity were mostly credited to newly produced T cells. Apparently early alphabetaT-cell count recovery about two months after transplant reportedly relied on only several hundred rapidly expanded clones derived from non-depleted graft cells. In some patients, the high TCRbeta diversity seen at day 60 was put down to recipient T cells and intrathymic progenitors that had survived conditioning.

With regard to this clonotype: Its antigen has not been determined. One base away lies a much larger clone, so this may be a sequencing read error.

The CDR3 starts with the cysteine, ends with the phenylalanine, and has 13 residues. CDR3 DNA is the only sequence kept; it has 39 bases, read in frame from the first base. The germline V gene (reference sequence) provides CDR1 DFQATT and CDR2 SNEGSKA. The meaning of the sample's treatment or condition label: allogeneic hematopoietic cell transplantation with graft depleted of TCRalphabeta T cells and CD19 B cells. TCRalphabeta/CD19-depleted allogeneic hematopoietic cell grafts were given to the transplant recipients, all of whom were children. The library was made by PCR. This sample was sequenced with an Illumina HiSeq 2500. To normalize quantification of the TCRbeta repertoire, the TCR libraries were built with molecular barcoding that relied on unique molecular identifiers. TCRdb ran its own pipeline on the public reads, namely fastp trimming at Q25 and MiXCR clone calling, and kept in-frame beta chains. Identical CDR3 proteins give one entry, which carries the most common genes and DNA. For this sample the table gives roughly 280,000 distinct CDR3 sequences, of which approximately 10% were detected only once. The ten largest account for 20% to 30% of the sample.

This clonotype was sampled from a male patient aged 2-10 years who had a stem cell transplant for chronic granulomatous disease, so the T cells may come from the graft donor. Recombination joined TRBV20-1 with TRBJ1-2; too little of a D gene remains to name it. The material was peripheral blood, obtained 180 days after TCRalphabeta/CD19-depleted stem cell transplant. The nucleotide sequence is TGCAGTGCTGAGACGGTTCAGACTAATGGCGACACCTTC. Translated, it reads CSAETVQTNGDTF.